This T cell receptor beta chain is from a study of vaccination and CD4 T cells after COVID-19. The CDR3 spans 17 residues. V was clipped by 0 bases and J by 5 bases, with 17 bases between them. The germline CDR1 and CDR2 sequences are LGHNA and YSLEER. The treatment was: roughly nine-day PBMC culture with coronavirus spike peptide pools or control peptides (ViraFEST assay). To note about this clonotype: Its specificity is not known.

Once obtained from cultured CD4+ T cells, the DNA was sequenced using the Oncomine TCR Beta short-read assay. From the PCR reads, TCRdb called clonotypes with MiXCR, one entry per CDR3 protein. The table has fewer than 11,000 distinct CDR3 sequences, roughly two fifths seen once. Sequenced sample: CD4+ T cells from blood, cultured in vitro. The clonotype was recovered from a human donor who had recovered from COVID-19. The chain carries TRBV4-3 and TRBJ2-1, with a tentative D call TRBD2 (7 bases). The CDR3 sequence: CASSQDVGGAVHNEQFF. The DNA for the CDR3 is TGCGCCAGCAGCCAAGATGTTGGGGGGGCGGTCCACAATGAGCAGTTCTTC.